The present T cell receptor (beta chain) was sequenced within a study of blood T cell repertoires in COVID-19. As for the study in general: Material from acute and convalescent COVID-19 was sourced from the United States, Italy and Spain. T cells, B-cell-depleted T cells, or PBMCs supplied cDNA or gDNA.

The V end lost 2 bases, the J end lost 0 bases, and 8 bases lay between the germline ends. The CDR3 has 15 amino acids. Germline CDR1 and CDR2: MNHNY and SVGAGI (reference sequence). In the authors' workflow: Cell counts per sample came from amplifying reference gene primers. Some clones are missing from TCRdb's copy, which holds only in-frame ones; the method was immunoSEQ multiplex PCR. That table gives V, J and clone size, and the DNA gave D and trimming. Seen here are roughly 160,000 clones, almost 85% observed once, and the top ten hold approximately 14%. Sequencing used peripheral blood. The clonotype comes from a man between 18 and 29 years old with active or convalescent COVID-19. The chain couples TRBV6-6 to TRBJ1-3; D is unclear. DNA of the CDR3: TGTGCCAGCAGTTACGGCCGGGGCTCTGGAAACACCATATATTTT. Translation gives CASSYGRGSGNTIYF.